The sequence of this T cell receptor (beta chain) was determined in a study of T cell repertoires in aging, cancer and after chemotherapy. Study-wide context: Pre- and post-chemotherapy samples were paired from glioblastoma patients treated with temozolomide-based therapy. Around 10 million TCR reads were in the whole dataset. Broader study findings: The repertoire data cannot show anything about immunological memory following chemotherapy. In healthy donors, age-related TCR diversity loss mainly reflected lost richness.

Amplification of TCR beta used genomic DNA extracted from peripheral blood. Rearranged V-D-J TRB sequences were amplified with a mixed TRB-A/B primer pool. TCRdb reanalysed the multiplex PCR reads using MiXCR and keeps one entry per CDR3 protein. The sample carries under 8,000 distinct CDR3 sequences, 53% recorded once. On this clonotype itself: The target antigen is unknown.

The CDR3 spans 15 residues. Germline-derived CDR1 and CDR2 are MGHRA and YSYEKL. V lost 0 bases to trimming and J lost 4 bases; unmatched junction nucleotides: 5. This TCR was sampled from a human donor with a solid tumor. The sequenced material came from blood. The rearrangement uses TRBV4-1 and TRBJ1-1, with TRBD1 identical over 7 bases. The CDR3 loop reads CASSQEFDRATEAFF. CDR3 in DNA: TGCGCCAGCAGCCAAGAATTTGACAGGGCCACTGAAGCTTTCTTT.